What follows are 21 T cell receptor beta chains derived from one specimen sequenced in a study of human thymus T cells (dated by TCRdb to 2020 to 2021). The library was obtained by the immunoSEQ multiplex PCR assay. TCRdb took over this immuneACCESS table, retaining in-frame rearrangements with V and J assigned. Such tables are incomplete; in checked studies, under half of the missing clones stem from an unresolved V gene, and the remainder is unexplained. The sample data list about 130,000 clones, and around 94% of these were observed just once. 0.02% to 0.03% of the sample goes to the ten largest clones. Thymus tissue was obtained as surgical resects removed during corrective cardiac surgery. The sequenced material came from thymus tissue. The receptors shown here come from a boy less than two years old with a congenital heart defect but otherwise immunologically healthy.

The chain couples TRBV15 to TRBJ2-5; D not certain. Germline-derived CDR1 and CDR2 are LNHNV and YYDKDF (reference sequence). The V end lost 0 bases, the J end lost 5 bases, and 13 bases lay between the germline ends. This CDR3 comprises 15 residues. Here the CDR3 reads CATSREGHNRETQYF. The DNA of the CDR3 is TGTGCCACCAGCAGAGAGGGCCACAATAGGGAGACCCAGTACTTC.

The V gene is TRBV4-2, the J gene TRBJ2-3; 9 bases line up with TRBD2. V was pared by 4 bases and J by 4 bases, with 9 bases of the junction left unmatched. Germline assignment: CDR1 LGHNA and CDR2 YNFKEQ. The CDR3 is made up of 16 amino acids. The CDR3 loop reads CASSPLGSGGSDTQYF. CDR3 DNA sequence: TGTGCCAGCAGCCCGCTAGGTAGCGGGGGCTCAGATACGCAGTATTTT.

The rearrangement uses TRBV9 and TRBJ2-1; 7 nucleotides match TRBD1. The V gene end was trimmed by 3 bases and the J gene end by 4 bases; junction bases not matched to a gene: 13. The CDR3 spans 17 residues. CDR1 is SGDLS, CDR2 YYNGEE, per germline. CDR3 in DNA: TGTGCCAGCAGCGCCGAATCGGACAGGCGGGTTTACAATGAGCAGTTCTTC. Protein product: CASSAESDRRVYNEQFF.

The chain joins TRBV6-5 to TRBJ1-6; D remains unclear. CDR3 length: 14 amino acids. Germline CDR1 reads MNHEY; CDR2 reads SVGAGI. V gave up 6 bases and J gave up 5 bases, with 11 bases separating them. CDR3: CASSRRRDNSPLHF. The CDR3 DNA follows: TGTGCCAGCAGCAGGCGTCGGGATAATTCACCCCTCCACTTT.

The genes are TRBV13 and TRBJ2-2; no definite D call. The CDR3 totals 13 residues. Germline CDR1 reads PRHDT; CDR2 reads FYEKMQ (reference sequence). V shed 0 bases and J shed 6 bases, with 5 bases lying between them. The CDR3 DNA reads as TGTGCCAGCAGCTTAGGCGTCGCCGGGGAGCTGTTTTTT. Protein: CASSLGVAGELFF.

This chain joins TRBV27 and TRBJ2-3, with D hard to call. CDR1 is MNHEY and CDR2 is SMNVEV in the germline V gene (reference sequence). The V end lost 5 bases, the J end lost 4 bases, and 10 bases lay between the germline ends. The CDR3 runs 13 residues. CDR3 sequence: CASSRRLADTQYF. DNA for the CDR3: TGTGCCAGCAGTCGGCGGTTAGCAGATACGCAGTATTTT.

This clone was detected a few times. This sequence joins TRBV14 and TRBJ1-3; 8 nucleotides agree with TRBD1. Trimming cost V 1 base and J 4 bases; bases outside gene matches: 6. The CDR3 is made up of 16 amino acids. Germline lookup yields CDR1 SGHDN and CDR2 FVKESK. DNA of the CDR3: TGTGCCAGCAGCCAAGTACGTCAGGGGGCAGGAAACACCATATATTTT. Protein product: CASSQVRQGAGNTIYF. Combining the CDR3 with reference TRBV14 and TRBJ1-3 gives the whole variable domain EAGVTQFPSHSVIEKGQTVTLRCDPISGHDNLYWYRRVMGKEIKFLLHFVKESKQDESGMPNNRFLAERTGGTYSTLKVQPAELEDSGVYFCASSQVRQGAGNTIYFGEGSWLTVV.

This chain joins TRBV4-2 and TRBJ2-2, with no clear D. Deletions cut 2 bases from V and 2 bases from J, with 12 bases between. CDR1 is LGHNA and CDR2 is YNFKEQ in the germline V gene. The CDR3 spans 16 residues. The CDR3 loop reads CASSQNLLSNTGELFF. The CDR3 DNA follows: TGTGCCAGCAGCCAAAACCTCCTGTCTAACACCGGGGAGCTGTTTTTT.

The rearrangement uses TRBV28 and TRBJ2-5; 9 positions match TRBD2. The germline gives CDR1 MDHEN, CDR2 SYDVKM. The CDR3 has 19 amino acids. V dropped 2 bases and J dropped 4; count of bases not matched to a gene: 17. CDR3 in DNA: TGTGCCAGCAGTTTAACTCGACGGAGCGGGGGGCAATACAGAGAGACCCAGTACTTC. Its protein is CASSLTRRSGGQYRETQYF.

This chain connects TRBV21-1 to TRBJ1-2; the D call of TRBD1 is as the table states it, not checked on the DNA. TRBV21-1 is an annotated pseudogene. This CDR3 spans 17 amino acids. CDR3 region: CASSKGGTGASFYGYTF. The CDR3 DNA is TGTGCCAGCAGCAAAGGGGGGACAGGGGCCTCCTTCTATGGCTACACCTTC.

This clone showed up just once. At the DNA level, this CDR3 is encoded by other sequences in the same sample as well. The chain combines TRBV4-3 with TRBJ2-5; maybe TRBD1 (5 bases). Germline-derived CDR1 and CDR2 are LGHNA and YSLEER. Trimming removed 0 bases from V and 5 bases from J, with 7 bases in between. There are 13 residues in the CDR3. The CDR3 here is CASSQDPGETQYF. Here the CDR3 DNA reads TGCGCCAGCAGCCAAGATCCAGGGGAGACCCAGTACTTC.

The chain has TRBV28 and TRBJ1-1; D unclear. This CDR3 spans 11 amino acids. Per germline, CDR1 MDHEN and CDR2 SYDVKM. Trimming shortened V by 5 bases and J by 5 bases, and 6 bases separated the two germline ends. Written as DNA, the CDR3 is TGTGCCAGCAGTCTACATACTGAAGCTTTCTTT. Amino acid sequence: CASSLHTEAFF.

This chain connects TRBV7-2 to TRBJ1-1; 9 nucleotides align to TRBD1. V trimming: 6 bases; J trimming: 0 bases; junction bases outside the gene matches: 8. The CDR3 contains 16 residues. Germline loops: CDR1 SGHTA, CDR2 FQGNSA. The CDR3 DNA reads TGTGCCAGCAGGGGCAGGACAGGGGATGTGAACACTGAAGCTTTCTTT. It specifies CASRGRTGDVNTEAFF.

This clone appeared a single time. The gene calls are TRBV7-9 and TRBJ1-2; 10 nucleotides align to TRBD1. The germline CDR1 and CDR2 sequences are SEHNR and FQNEAQ (reference sequence). V dropped 1 base and J dropped 8; count of bases not matched to a gene: 10. This CDR3 has 16 residues. The DNA for the CDR3 is TGTGCCAGCAGCTTAGGATGTGGTGGACAGGGGGACGGCTACACCTTC. Translated, it gives CASSLGCGGQGDGYTF.

This chain connects TRBV28 to TRBJ1-1, with 8 nucleotides matching TRBD1. Germline values: CDR1 MDHEN, CDR2 SYDVKM. The CDR3 is made up of 15 amino acids. V lost 5 bases, J lost 9 bases, and 14 bases stayed unmatched. The CDR3 bases are TGTGCCAGCAGTCCTCTAGGGGTGGGCAGGGGGCAAGCTTTCTTT. Its protein product is CASSPLGVGRGQAFF.

The chain employs TRBV12-5 and TRBJ2-2, with 13 bases lining up with TRBD2. The CDR3 length is 18 residues. Unmatched junction bases numbered 5, after V lost 1 base and J lost 3 bases. CDR1 is LGHNT, CDR2 FRNRAP, per germline. In DNA, the CDR3 is TGTGCTAGTGGTTTGGACGGGACTAGCGGGACTGACACCGGGGAGCTGTTTTTT. It is translated as CASGLDGTSGTDTGELFF.

The chain uses TRBV7-9 and TRBJ2-3, with 13 nucleotides matching TRBD2. From germline, CDR1 is SEHNR and CDR2 FQNEAQ (reference sequence). The trim removed 3 bases at V and 1 base at J, leaving 10 bases unmatched. The CDR3 sequence is 19 residues long. This CDR3 is CASSFGELAGGRRTDTQYF. CDR3 coding DNA: TGTGCCAGCAGCTTCGGGGAACTAGCGGGGGGGCGGCGCACAGATACGCAGTATTTT. The entire variable domain, with the rest obtained from reference TRBV7-9 and TRBJ2-3, is as follows: DTGVSQNPRHKITKRGQNVTFRCDPISEHNRLYWYRQTLGQGPEFLTYFQNEAQLEKSRLLSDRFSAERPKGSFSTLEIQRTEQGDSAMYLCASSFGELAGGRRTDTQYFGPGTRLTVL.

The V gene is TRBV2, the J gene TRBJ2-5; 7 nucleotides match TRBD2. The V and J ends lost 8 bases and 4 bases, in that order; junction bases with no gene match: 10. Germline V CDR1 and CDR2: SNHLY, FYNNEI. This CDR3 contains 14 residues. The CDR3 here is CASGGTNSGETQYF. The CDR3 DNA reads as TGTGCCAGCGGGGGGACTAATTCCGGAGAGACCCAGTACTTC.

The chain carries TRBV7-8 and TRBJ2-7; D possibly corresponds to TRBD1 (6 bases). Between the trimmed V and J ends, which lost 4 bases and 4 bases, there was a span of 20 bases. Germline loops: CDR1 SGHVS, CDR2 FQNEAQ. The CDR3 has 16 amino acids. Here the CDR3 DNA reads TGTGCCAGCAGCTCCCTTGAGGGGGTCCGCCGGTACGAGCAGTACTTC. Protein product: CASSSLEGVRRYEQYF.

This chain uses TRBV21-1 with TRBJ1-2. TRBV21-1 is marked as a pseudogene. This CDR3 comprises 13 residues. The CDR3 bases are TGTGCCAGCTCTATCACTTGGGGCTATGGCTACACCTTC. It translates to CASSITWGYGYTF.

The V gene is TRBV5-1, the J gene TRBJ2-3, with 7 bases that match TRBD2. CDR1 SGHRS and CDR2 YFSETQ come from the germline V gene. The length of the CDR3 is 14 residues. V shed 0 bases and J 7 bases; nucleotides not matched to a gene: 5. CDR3 nucleotides: TGCGCCAGCAGCTTGGTTCCGGGGGGTCATACGCAGTATTTT. Its translation is CASSLVPGGHTQYF. The variable domain in full, with the rest retrieved from reference TRBV5-1 and TRBJ2-3, is KAGVTQTPRYLIKTRGQQVTLSCSPISGHRSVSWYQQTPGQGLQFLFEYFSETQRNKGNFPGRFSGRQFSNSRSEMNVSTLELGDSALYLCASSLVPGGHTQYFGPGTRLTVL.